This passage covers 27 T cell receptor beta chains from one sample sequenced in a study of blood T cell repertoires in COVID-19. Sequenced by immunoSEQ multiplex PCR; TCRdb stores in-frame clones only, minus some. Of 150,000 to 200,000 clones in the sample, roughly 80% are singletons; the top ten hold approximately 8.2%. Sequencing input: peripheral blood. All receptors derive from a woman of 80 years or more with COVID-19, enrolled during active disease.

The J gene is TRBJ2-1, the V gene TRBV9; tentatively, D is TRBD2 (6 bases). Germline V gives CDR1 SGDLS, CDR2 YYNGEE. Trimming took off 1 base at V and 4 bases at J, with 15 bases between the two ends. This CDR3 has 16 residues. CDR3 sequence: CASSVWGGDGYNEQFF. Here the CDR3 DNA reads TGTGCCAGCAGCGTATGGGGCGGGGACGGATACAATGAGCAGTTCTTC. Based on the CDR3 plus reference TRBV9 and TRBJ2-1, the full variable domain is DSGVTQTPKHLITATGQRVTLRCSPRSGDLSVYWYQQSLDQGLQFLIQYYNGEERAKGNILERFSAQQFPDLHSELNLSSLELGDSALYFCASSVWGGDGYNEQFFGPGTRLTVL.

V gene TRBV5-1 combines with J gene TRBJ1-1, with 8 bases aligning to TRBD1. Germline lookup yields CDR1 SGHRS and CDR2 YFSETQ. The CDR3 runs 15 residues. J lost 5 bases, V lost 3 bases, and 9 bases had no gene match. CDR3 DNA: TGCGCCAGCAGCTCCCCGGACAGGGCTGAGACTGAAGCTTTCTTT. It yields the protein CASSSPDRAETEAFF. The entire variable domain, with the rest obtained from reference TRBV5-1 and TRBJ1-1, is as follows: KAGVTQTPRYLIKTRGQQVTLSCSPISGHRSVSWYQQTPGQGLQFLFEYFSETQRNKGNFPGRFSGRQFSNSRSEMNVSTLELGDSALYLCASSSPDRAETEAFFGQGTRLTVV.

Turning to this clone: A junction boundary mismatches the germline segment, possibly from a read error. The chain employs TRBV24-1 and TRBJ2-2; a weak D match, TRBD1 (5 bases). Germline loops: CDR1 KGHDR, CDR2 SFDVKD. This CDR3 spans 16 amino acids. For the CDR3, the DNA is TGTGTCACCAGTCCCAAGTGGGGCGATACGGTGGGGGAGCTGTTTTTT. As protein: CVTSPKWGDTVGELFF.

The DNA for the CDR3 is TGTGCCACCAGCAGAGATGGGGGGACAGGAACAGATACGCAGTATTTT. Encoded protein: CATSRDGGTGTDTQYF. The V call is TRBV15, the J call TRBJ2-3; 8 bases map to TRBD1. J lost 3 bases, V lost 0 bases, and 5 bases had no gene match. CDR3 size: 16 residues. Germline V gene lookup returns CDR1 LNHNV and CDR2 YYDKDF (reference sequence). The variable domain in full, with the rest retrieved from reference TRBV15 and TRBJ2-3, is DAMVIQNPRYQVTQFGKPVTLSCSQTLNHNVMYWYQQKSSQAPKLLFHYYDKDFNNEADTPDNFQSRRPNTSFCFLDIRSPGLGDTAMYLCATSRDGGTGTDTQYFGPGTRLTVL.

The genes are TRBV2 and TRBJ1-1, with D hard to call. The ends were cut back, 1 base at V and 5 bases at J, with 11 bases in the middle. CDR1 and CDR2 from the germline V gene are SNHLY and FYNNEI. The CDR3 is made up of 14 amino acids. The CDR3 reads CASSEGRGYTEAFF. CDR3 DNA: TGTGCCAGCAGTGAAGGACGAGGGTATACTGAAGCTTTCTTT. Supplemented by reference TRBV2 and TRBJ1-1, the full variable domain reads EPEVTQTPSHQVTQMGQEVILRCVPISNHLYFYWYRQILGQKVEFLVSFYNNEISEKSEIFDDQFSVERPDGSNFTLKIRSTKLEDSAMYFCASSEGRGYTEAFFGQGTRLTVV.

The chain uses TRBV5-1 and TRBJ2-3, with D uncertain. The CDR3 has 15 amino acids. V was pared by 1 base and J by 0 bases, with 9 bases between. Germline V CDR1 and CDR2: SGHRS, YFSETQ. DNA of the CDR3: TGCGCCAGCAGCTTGAGACTCTCTAGCACAGATACGCAGTATTTT. Amino acids: CASSLRLSSTDTQYF. Complete variable domain (other parts from reference TRBV5-1 and TRBJ2-3): KAGVTQTPRYLIKTRGQQVTLSCSPISGHRSVSWYQQTPGQGLQFLFEYFSETQRNKGNFPGRFSGRQFSNSRSEMNVSTLELGDSALYLCASSLRLSSTDTQYFGPGTRLTVL.

This chain joins TRBV6-5 and TRBJ2-7; D is possibly TRBD1 (6 bases). CDR3 length: 13 residues. The ends were cut back, 4 bases at V and 2 bases at J, with 9 bases in the middle. The germline gives CDR1 MNHEY, CDR2 SVGAGI. The CDR3 is CASSWGPTYEQYF. CDR3 sequence (DNA): TGTGCCAGCAGTTGGGGGCCAACCTACGAGCAGTACTTC.

This chain uses TRBV5-1 with TRBJ1-1; 9 positions match TRBD1. This CDR3 region has 15 residues. Losses at the gene ends were 5 bases for V and 4 bases for J; bases not matched to a gene: 9. Germline V lookup: CDR1 SGHRS, CDR2 YFSETQ. The CDR3 DNA is TGCGCCAGCAGGAACAACAGGGGGCTGGGCACTGAAGCTTTCTTT. Protein sequence: CASRNNRGLGTEAFF. Full variable domain (remainder filled in from reference TRBV5-1 and TRBJ1-1): KAGVTQTPRYLIKTRGQQVTLSCSPISGHRSVSWYQQTPGQGLQFLFEYFSETQRNKGNFPGRFSGRQFSNSRSEMNVSTLELGDSALYLCASRNNRGLGTEAFFGQGTRLTVV.

The chain joins TRBV3-1 (or the pseudogene TRBV3-2) to TRBJ2-3; possible D gene TRBD2, 6 bases. From germline, CDR1 is LGHDT and CDR2 YNNKEL (reference sequence). The length of the CDR3 is 13 residues. Trimming shortened V by 3 bases and J by 3 bases, and 7 bases separated the two germline ends. As DNA, the CDR3 is TGTGCCAGCAGCCAGGCGGGGACAGATACGCAGTATTTT. Encoded protein: CASSQAGTDTQYF.

The chain is built from TRBV15 and TRBJ1-2; the D gene is possibly TRBD1 (5 bases). V was pared by 1 base and J by 4 bases, with 13 bases between. Looked up from germline, CDR1 is LNHNV and CDR2 is YYDKDF (reference sequence). This CDR3 has 15 residues. The CDR3 DNA is TGTGCCACCAGCAGAGCCCCAGGGACTTCCTATGGCTACACCTTC. Amino acid sequence: CATSRAPGTSYGYTF.

V usage is TRBV11-1 and J usage is TRBJ2-7; D may be TRBD1 (6 bases). Trimming cost V 5 bases and J 0 bases, with 11 bases left between them. CDR1 and CDR2 from the germline V gene are SGHAT and FQDESV (reference sequence). This CDR3 is built from 14 residues. The CDR3 region is CASSMTGGSYEQYF. CDR3 nucleotide sequence: TGTGCCAGCAGCATGACAGGTGGCTCCTACGAGCAGTACTTC.

V usage is TRBV24-1 and J usage is TRBJ1-2; 9 bases line up with TRBD1. Trimming at V came to 4 bases and at J to 12 bases, leaving 11 bases not matched to a gene. The CDR3 consists of 14 residues. CDR1 is KGHDR and CDR2 is SFDVKD in the germline V gene. The CDR3 nucleotides are TGTGCCACCAGTGAAGGACCGGGACAGGGTATACACACCTTC. This translates into CATSEGPGQGIHTF.

J is TRBJ1-4 and V is TRBV4-1, with D possibly matching TRBD1 (5 bases). The V end lost 2 bases, the J end lost 0 bases, and 13 bases lay between the germline ends. Looked up from germline, CDR1 is MGHRA and CDR2 is YSYEKL. This CDR3 has 17 amino acids. The CDR3 sequence is CASSQLGTTATNEKLFF. CDR3 nucleotide sequence: TGCGCCAGCAGCCAACTTGGGACTACCGCAACTAATGAAAAACTGTTTTTT.

The chain carries TRBV5-4 and TRBJ1-2; 8 bases are a match to TRBD1. Germline CDR1 SGHNT, CDR2 YYREEE (reference sequence). This CDR3 region has 15 residues. Losses at the gene ends were 4 bases for V and 5 bases for J; bases not matched to a gene: 10. The CDR3, as DNA: TGTGCCAGCAGCGATCGGACAGGGCGATGGTATGGCTACACCTTC. Encoded protein: CASSDRTGRWYGYTF.

This clone has a handful of counts. J is TRBJ2-2 and V is TRBV19; 7 bases match TRBD2. Germline CDR1 LNHDA, CDR2 SQIVND (reference sequence). With V trimmed by 3 bases and J by 6 bases, 7 bases remained unmatched. The length of the CDR3 is 15 residues. The CDR3: CASSIRLAAAGELFF. The CDR3 region has the DNA TGTGCCAGTAGTATCAGGCTAGCGGCCGCCGGGGAGCTGTTTTTT.

The DNA of the CDR3 is TGCGCCAGCAGCCCCCCGGACAGGGGCTCCTACAATGAGCAGTTCTTC. This codes for CASSPPDRGSYNEQFF. The rearrangement joins TRBV5-1 to TRBJ2-1; 9 bases fit TRBD1. The V gene's germline CDR1 is SGHRS and CDR2 YFSETQ. J was trimmed by 0 bases and V by 4 bases; bases with no gene match: 5. The CDR3 extends over 16 amino acids.

V is TRBV3-1 (or the pseudogene TRBV3-2) and J is TRBJ1-5, with TRBD1 identical over 9 bases. V dropped 4 bases and J dropped 3; count of bases not matched to a gene: 4. This CDR3 region has 15 residues. CDR1 is LGHDT and CDR2 is YNNKEL in the germline V gene (reference sequence). The CDR3 DNA sequence: TGTGCCAGCAGCCCGACAGGGGGGGACAATCAGCCCCAGCATTTT. It is translated as CASSPTGGDNQPQHF.

The chain combines TRBV12-5 with TRBJ1-2; D not resolved. V lost 5 bases and J lost 8, with 12 bases in between. The CDR3 runs to 12 residues. Germline V gene data show CDR1 as LGHNT and CDR2 as FRNRAP. The chain's CDR3 is CASGTSFVGYTF. The CDR3 region has the DNA TGTGCTAGTGGTACGAGTTTTGTAGGCTACACCTTC. Together with reference TRBV12-5 and TRBJ1-2, the CDR3 gives the full variable domain: DARVTQTPRHKVTEMGQEVTMRCQPILGHNTVFWYRQTMMQGLELLAYFRNRAPLDDSGMPKDRFSAEMPDATLATLKIQPSEPRDSAVYFCASGTSFVGYTFGSGTRLTVV.

The chain employs TRBV9 and TRBJ1-6, with TRBD1 matching 7 bases. The V gene's germline CDR1 is SGDLS and CDR2 YYNGEE. The CDR3 totals 15 residues. The V gene end was trimmed by 0 bases and the J gene end by 7 bases; junction bases not matched to a gene: 4. The CDR3 is CASSVADRVNSPLHF. The CDR3 DNA reads TGTGCCAGCAGCGTAGCCGACAGGGTAAATTCACCCCTCCACTTT.

Remarks on this clone: One end of the junction is discordant with germline, which a read error may explain. This rearrangement joins TRBV7-9 to TRBJ1-4; D gene unclear. The V gene's germline CDR1 is SEHNR and CDR2 FQNEAQ (reference sequence). The CDR3 is 14 amino acids. In DNA, the CDR3 is TGTGCCAGCAGTTTAGGGCATGTTAATGAAAAACTGTTTTTT. It translates to CASSLGHVNEKLFF.

The chain links TRBV2 to TRBJ2-5; 10 bases agree with TRBD2. Germline CDR1 is SNHLY and CDR2 is FYNNEI. J gave up 0 bases and V 6 bases, and 4 bases lay outside the gene matches. The CDR3 consists of 15 residues. The CDR3 here is CASRLAGLYQETQYF. The CDR3 DNA is TGTGCCAGCAGACTAGCGGGACTGTACCAAGAGACCCAGTACTTC.

This clone was detected only a few times. The chain carries TRBV5-6 and TRBJ1-3, with D unclear. The V gene's germline CDR1 is SGHDT and CDR2 YYEEEE. V shed 2 bases and J shed 2 bases, with 11 bases lying between them. This CDR3 region has 15 residues. The CDR3 loop reads CASSFYTDTGNTIYF. CDR3 bases: TGTGCCAGCAGCTTTTATACTGATACTGGAAACACCATATATTTT.

This clone was seen more than once but under ten times. The chain couples TRBV11-2 to TRBJ2-7; 7 bases agree with TRBD2. Trimming at V came to 0 bases and at J to 9 bases, leaving 2 bases not matched to a gene. From germline, CDR1 is SGHAT and CDR2 FQNNGV. CDR3 length: 12 amino acids. CDR3 loop: CASSLEGLGQYF. As DNA, the CDR3 is TGTGCCAGCAGCTTAGAAGGACTAGGGCAGTACTTC. The full variable domain, with the rest looked up from reference TRBV11-2 and TRBJ2-7, is EAGVAQSPRYKIIEKRQSVAFWCNPISGHATLYWYQQILGQGPKLLIQFQNNGVVDDSQLPKDRFSAERLKGVDSTLKIQPAKLEDSAVYLCASSLEGLGQYFGPGTRLTVT.

The rearrangement uses TRBV9 and TRBJ1-4; 9 bases map to TRBD1. J lost 7 bases, V lost 0 bases, and 10 bases had no gene match. The CDR3 length is 17 residues. CDR1 and CDR2 from the germline V gene are SGDLS and YYNGEE. The CDR3: CASSVGPGTGSGEKLFF. For the CDR3, the DNA is TGTGCCAGCAGCGTAGGTCCCGGGACAGGGTCTGGTGAAAAACTGTTTTTT.

This clone was counted between two and nine times. The rearrangement uses TRBV28 and TRBJ1-4; TRBD1 agrees at 7 bases. The trim removed 8 bases at V and 5 bases at J, leaving 5 bases unmatched. CDR1 MDHEN and CDR2 SYDVKM come from the germline V gene. CDR3 length: 13 amino acids. CDR3 sequence (DNA): TGTGCCAGCGGGGACAGTAGAAATGAAAAACTGTTTTTT. Translated: CASGDSRNEKLFF.

This clone showed up just a few times. V is TRBV5-1 and J is TRBJ1-6, with a tentative D call TRBD1 (5 bases). The V end was cut by 0 bases, the J end by 5 bases, with 9 bases between. Per germline, CDR1 SGHRS and CDR2 YFSETQ. CDR3 length: 15 residues. CDR3 bases: TGCGCCAGCAGCTTGGGGGGCCCAGATAATTCACCCCTCCACTTT. This sequence encodes CASSLGGPDNSPLHF.

V and J are TRBV25-1 and TRBJ2-3; 7 positions agree with TRBD2. The CDR3 runs 14 residues. Germline V lookup: CDR1 MGHDK, CDR2 SYGVNS. Unmatched junction bases numbered 5, after V lost 8 bases and J lost 0 bases. As DNA, the CDR3 is TGTGCCAGCGGACTAGGAACTAGCACAGATACGCAGTATTTT. Its protein is CASGLGTSTDTQYF.